This passage covers 16 T cell receptor beta chains from one sample sequenced in a study of OX40 agonist ivuxolimab in advanced cancers. Sequenced by immunoSEQ multiplex PCR; TCRdb stores in-frame clones only, minus some. The sample yields 74,000 or so clones, 85% to 95% seen once. The sample here was CD4+ or CD8+ T cells sorted from blood, taken in a trial of the OX40 agonist ivuxolimab. The receptor source for this set is an adult with an advanced solid tumor such as melanoma, head and neck, liver or kidney cancer.

The count of this clone is one. The CDR3 reads CASSPAPERELPDTQYF. DNA of the CDR3: TGTGCCAGCAGCCCTGCCCCTGAGCGGGAGTTACCTGATACGCAGTATTTT. J is TRBJ2-3 and V is TRBV7-9; 8 nucleotides line up with TRBD2. The germline CDR1 and CDR2 sequences are SEHNR and FQNEAQ (reference sequence). The CDR3 is made up of 17 amino acids. The V gene end was trimmed by 5 bases and the J gene end by 6 bases; junction bases not matched to a gene: 16.

The CDR3 DNA sequence: TGTGCCAGCAGCCGCCGTAGCGGATCGAACACCGGGGAGCTGTTTTTT. Translating gives CASSRRSGSNTGELFF. This sequence joins TRBV4-2 and TRBJ2-2, with D perhaps matching TRBD2 (6 bases). Germline V gene lookup returns CDR1 LGHNA and CDR2 YNFKEQ. The V end was cut by 4 bases, the J end by 0 bases, with 12 bases between. There are 16 residues in the CDR3.

The CDR3 loop reads CASSPPAGGSYGYTF. CDR3 nucleotides: TGTGCCAGCAGCCCTCCAGCAGGGGGGAGCTATGGCTACACCTTC. The gene calls are TRBV5-6 and TRBJ1-2; 7 bases fit TRBD1. V was pared by 4 bases and J by 4 bases, with 10 bases of the junction left unmatched. The CDR3 contains 15 residues. Per germline, CDR1 SGHDT and CDR2 YYEEEE.

The chain is built from TRBV4-2 and TRBJ2-7; TRBD1 aligns across 7 bases. Germline CDR1 LGHNA, CDR2 YNFKEQ. J gave up 0 bases and V 2 bases, and 7 bases lay outside the gene matches. The CDR3 runs 16 residues. DNA for the CDR3: TGTGCCAGCAGCCAACGGTACGGGACAGCCTCCTACGAGCAGTACTTC. This gives the protein CASSQRYGTASYEQYF.

This clone was counted between two and nine times. A read error may produce the germline difference seen at one junction end. The chain uses TRBV10-3 and TRBJ1-2; 8 bases map to TRBD1. The CDR3 runs 15 residues. CDR1 is ENHRY, CDR2 SYGVKD, per germline. The CDR3 spells CASSPSTGVAYGYTF. CDR3 coding DNA: TGTGCCAGCAGTCCATCGACAGGGGTGGCCTATGGCTACACCTTC.

This clone was seen only a few times. V and J are TRBV6-1 and TRBJ1-1; 8 bases are a match to TRBD1. Germline CDR1 reads MNHNS; CDR2 reads SASEGT. The CDR3 is 15 residues long. Germline trimming cut 6 bases from V and 0 bases from J; bases unmatched to any gene: 6. CDR3 nucleotide sequence: TGTGCCAGCAGACGACAGGGGACTATGAACACTGAAGCTTTCTTT. Amino acids: CASRRQGTMNTEAFF.

The genes are TRBV30 and TRBJ1-1; 10 nucleotides line up with TRBD1. The CDR3 covers 15 residues. CDR1 is GTSNPN and CDR2 is SVGIG in the germline V gene (reference sequence). Trimming removed 0 bases from V and 5 bases from J; junction bases left unmatched: 6. CDR3 sequence (DNA): TGTGCCTGGAGTGTATCCCGGACAGGGGGGACTGAAGCTTTCTTT. Amino acid sequence: CAWSVSRTGGTEAFF.

The chain links TRBV2 to TRBJ1-6; D unclear. V lost 4 bases to trimming and J lost 7 bases, with 11 bases between them. The CDR3 sequence is 14 residues long. Germline V gene data show CDR1 as SNHLY and CDR2 as FYNNEI. CDR3 amino acids: CASSVSQQNSPLHF. The CDR3 coding sequence is TGTGCCAGCAGTGTTAGTCAGCAAAATTCACCCCTCCACTTT.

This clone was counted between two and nine times. This chain links TRBV6-4 with TRBJ1-1; 8 nucleotides agree with TRBD1. This CDR3 comprises 13 residues. The germline gives CDR1 MRHNA, CDR2 SNTAGT. Trimming removed 6 bases from V and 6 bases from J; junction bases left unmatched: 6. Here the CDR3 reads CASSATGVAEAFF. The CDR3, as DNA: TGTGCCAGCAGCGCGACAGGGGTTGCTGAAGCTTTCTTT.

The chain links TRBV5-1 to TRBJ1-1; D is perhaps TRBD1 (5 bases). Germline V lookup: CDR1 SGHRS, CDR2 YFSETQ. V lost 7 bases and J 1 base, leaving 14 bases between the germline ends. CDR3 length: 14 amino acids. The CDR3: CASDMGRGNTEAFF. CDR3 in DNA: TGCGCCAGCGACATGGGGCGCGGGAACACTGAAGCTTTCTTT.

The V call is TRBV2, the J call TRBJ1-1, with D perhaps matching TRBD1 (5 bases). CDR3 length equals 12 residues. Trimming took 1 base from V and 7 from J, leaving 7 bases between them. Germline V CDR1 and CDR2: SNHLY, FYNNEI. This CDR3 is CASSEGTNEAFF. In DNA form, the CDR3 reads TGTGCCAGCAGTGAAGGGACAAATGAAGCTTTCTTT. The entire variable domain, with the rest obtained from reference TRBV2 and TRBJ1-1, is as follows: EPEVTQTPSHQVTQMGQEVILRCVPISNHLYFYWYRQILGQKVEFLVSFYNNEISEKSEIFDDQFSVERPDGSNFTLKIRSTKLEDSAMYFCASSEGTNEAFFGQGTRLTVV.

The chain has TRBV15 and TRBJ1-1, with D perhaps matching TRBD1 (6 bases). This CDR3 is 17 amino acids long. CDR1 and CDR2 from the germline V gene are LNHNV and YYDKDF (reference sequence). V gave up 0 bases and J gave up 2 bases, with 16 bases separating them. The CDR3 here is CATSRDRVQGRNTEAFF. The DNA for the CDR3 is TGTGCCACCAGCAGAGATCGTGTCCAGGGGCGAAACACTGAAGCTTTCTTT. Full variable domain (rest looked up from reference TRBV15 and TRBJ1-1): DAMVIQNPRYQVTQFGKPVTLSCSQTLNHNVMYWYQQKSSQAPKLLFHYYDKDFNNEADTPDNFQSRRPNTSFCFLDIRSPGLGDTAMYLCATSRDRVQGRNTEAFFGQGTRLTVV.

This chain's CDR3 is CASSTSREQYF. As DNA, the CDR3 is TGTGCCAGCAGCACCTCCCGCGAGCAGTACTTC. The chain employs TRBV7-2 and TRBJ2-7; D is ambiguous. Germline CDR1 SGHTA, CDR2 FQGNSA. V lost 5 bases, J lost 6 bases, and 8 bases lay in between. The CDR3 contains 11 residues.

The CDR3 here is CASSQDRGQETQYF. The CDR3 DNA reads TGCGCCAGCAGCCAAGACAGGGGCCAAGAGACCCAGTACTTC. This rearrangement joins TRBV4-1 to TRBJ2-5, with a tentative D call TRBD1 (6 bases). This CDR3 spans 14 amino acids. Germline CDR1 is MGHRA and CDR2 is YSYEKL. Trimming removed 0 bases at V and 1 base at J, with 6 bases between.

The V call is TRBV28, the J call TRBJ2-2; D is unresolved. The CDR3 contains 14 residues. V was trimmed by 2 bases and J by 3 bases, leaving 7 bases between them. The germline V gene encodes CDR1 MDHEN and CDR2 SYDVKM. Here the CDR3 DNA reads TGTGCCAGCAGTTTACTAACTTACACCGGGGAGCTGTTTTTT. Its translation: CASSLLTYTGELFF.

The J gene is TRBJ2-1, the V gene TRBV27; D assignment may be TRBD1 or TRBD2 (5 bases each). V was cut by 4 bases and J by 7 bases, with 5 bases left in between. This CDR3 spans 11 amino acids. The germline CDR1 and CDR2 sequences are MNHEY and SMNVEV (reference sequence). CDR3: CASSWGNEQFF. Here the CDR3 DNA reads TGTGCCAGCAGTTGGGGGAATGAGCAGTTCTTC.